Listed below are T cell receptor beta chains from one sample, sequenced in a study of OX40 agonist ivuxolimab in advanced cancers. Repertoires were generated with immunoSEQ multiplex PCR, while TCRdb's copy carries only in-frame clones and drops some. The sample holds over 80,000 clones, about 94% seen once. The material sequenced was CD4+ or CD8+ T cells sorted from blood, taken in a trial of the OX40 agonist ivuxolimab. The origin of the receptors is an adult with an advanced solid tumor such as melanoma, head and neck, liver or kidney cancer. CDR3s include the opening cysteine and the closing phenylalanine or tryptophan. Each record gives: CDR3 protein, CDR3 DNA, CDR3 length, clone size, D gene, J gene, V gene. The D gene is left open where the match is weak. A clone size is listed for some rows: how often the clone was seen (once, few, many), or a class if it is expanded.

CASSSSGTGYQPQHF TGTGCCAGCAGTTCCTCCGGGACAGGGTATCAGCCCCAGCATTTT 15 . TRBD1 TRBJ1-5 TRBV28
CATNTGGTNEKLFF TGTGCCACCAATACAGGGGGTACTAATGAAAAACTGTTTTTT 14 . TRBD1 TRBJ1-4 TRBV28
CASSLNNGRLGYTF TGTGCCAGCAGCCTTAACAACGGGCGTCTCGGCTACACCTTC 14 . . TRBJ1-2 TRBV9
CASSPPNAHEQYF TGTGCCAGCTCACCACCGAATGCCCACGAGCAGTACTTC 13 . . TRBJ2-7 TRBV18
CASSPRDRGETQYF TGTGCCAGCAGCCCCCGGGACAGGGGGGAGACCCAGTACTTC 14 . TRBD1 TRBJ2-5 TRBV7-8
CASTGAYEQYF TGTGCCAGCACAGGGGCCTACGAGCAGTACTTC 11 . . TRBJ2-7 TRBV28
CASSPGGHGPMNTEAFF TGTGCCAGCAGCCCGGGGGGACACGGACCTATGAACACTGAAGCTTTCTTT 17 few . TRBJ1-1 TRBV5-4
CASRSGLAGLYEQYF TGTGCCAGCAGGTCCGGACTAGCGGGTTTATACGAGCAGTACTTC 15 . TRBD2 TRBJ2-7 TRBV6-1
CAWSVQGATEAFF TGTGCCTGGAGTGTACAGGGGGCCACTGAAGCTTTCTTT 13 . TRBD1 TRBJ1-1 TRBV30
CASRQTGVRSYEQYF TGTGCCAGCAGACAGACAGGGGTTCGATCCTACGAGCAGTACTTC 15 few TRBD1 TRBJ2-7 TRBV6-5
CASSLGRNTGELFF TGTGCCAGCAGCTTAGGAAGGAACACCGGGGAGCTGTTTTTT 14 . . TRBJ2-2 TRBV7-2
CASTPGQGLHTDTQYF TGTGCCAGCACCCCCGGACAGGGACTGCACACAGATACGCAGTATTTT 16 . TRBD1 TRBJ2-3 TRBV27
CASRKGWSSYEQYF TGTGCCAGCCGAAAGGGCTGGTCCTCCTACGAGCAGTACTTC 14 . . TRBJ2-7 TRBV6-5
CSASWQNEQYF TGCAGTGCTAGTTGGCAGAACGAGCAGTACTTC 11 . . TRBJ2-7 TRBV20-1
CASSPGTGGDTDTQYF TGCGCCAGCAGCCCCGGGACAGGGGGAGACACAGATACGCAGTATTTT 16 . TRBD1 TRBJ2-3 TRBV5-1
CASSPGPRYTGELFF TGTGCCAGTAGTCCGGGACCACGATACACCGGGGAGCTGTTTTTT 15 . . TRBJ2-2 TRBV19
CAFHSASGTLYEQYF TGTGCCTTCCACTCGGCTAGCGGGACCCTCTACGAGCAGTACTTC 15 . TRBD2 TRBJ2-7 TRBV5-4
CASSDSPVGNQPQHF TGTGCCAGCAGCGATTCTCCGGTTGGCAATCAGCCCCAGCATTTT 15 . . TRBJ1-5 TRBV28
CASSLSGQMNTEAFF TGTGCCAGCAGCTTGTCTGGACAGATGAACACTGAAGCTTTCTTT 15 . . TRBJ1-1 TRBV5-4
CASSSYRAGKNIQYF TGTGCCAGCAGCTCTTACAGGGCGGGCAAAAACATTCAGTACTTC 15 . . TRBJ2-4 TRBV5-6
CASSLRGTDTQYF TGCGCCAGCAGCTTGAGGGGCACAGATACGCAGTATTTT 13 . . TRBJ2-3 TRBV5-1
CASSSDRPDYGYTF TGTGCCAGCAGTAGCGACAGGCCCGACTATGGCTACACCTTC 14 . . TRBJ1-2 TRBV7-3
CASSIQAGKSDTQYF TGTGCCAGTAGTATACAGGCAGGGAAATCAGATACGCAGTATTTT 15 once . TRBJ2-3 TRBV19
CASSTGHYQPQHF TGTGCCAGTAGTACGGGACATTATCAGCCCCAGCATTTT 13 . . TRBJ1-5 TRBV19
CASSQALNTEAFF TGTGCCAGTAGTCAGGCCCTCAACACTGAAGCTTTCTTT 13 . . TRBJ1-1 TRBV19
CASSQTEGNQPQHF TGTGCCAGTAGCCAGACAGAGGGCAATCAGCCCCAGCATTTT 14 . . TRBJ1-5 TRBV19
CASSPGGANYGYTF TGTGCCAGCAGTCCAGGGGGAGCCAACTATGGCTACACCTTC 14 . TRBD1 TRBJ1-2 TRBV28
CASSLGGWGEVYQETQYF TGTGCCAGCAGCTTAGGTGGTTGGGGGGAGGTATACCAAGAGACCCAGTACTTC 18 . . TRBJ2-5 TRBV7-9
CASTLLGATYEQYF TGTGCCAGCACCCTATTAGGGGCTACCTACGAGCAGTACTTC 14 . . TRBJ2-7 TRBV6-1
CASSLSQGTYNEQFF TGTGCCAGCAGCTTGTCACAGGGGACCTACAATGAGCAGTTCTTC 15 . TRBD1 TRBJ2-1 TRBV11-2
CASSWTSGNTDTQYF TGTGCCAGCAGTTGGACTAGCGGGAATACAGATACGCAGTATTTT 15 . TRBD2 TRBJ2-3 TRBV7-9
CASTRGSGSSYNEQFF TGTGCCAGCACGAGGGGTAGCGGAAGCTCCTACAATGAGCAGTTCTTC 16 . . TRBJ2-1 TRBV25-1
CASSQVPAGGNEQYF TGCGCCAGCAGCCAAGTCCCCGCAGGGGGAAACGAGCAGTACTTC 15 many TRBD1 TRBJ2-7 TRBV4-1
CASSRSRLETPRIASYEQYF TGTGCCAGCAGCCGTTCGCGCCTCGAGACACCCCGTATAGCCTCCTACGAGCAGTACTTC 20 . . TRBJ2-7 TRBV16
CAWDRGEETQYF TGTGCCTGGGACAGGGGTGAAGAGACCCAGTACTTC 12 . TRBD1 TRBJ2-5 TRBV30
CASRKQGGSNQPQHF TGTGCCAGCAGAAAACAGGGGGGTAGCAATCAGCCCCAGCATTTT 15 once TRBD1 TRBJ1-5 TRBV28
CASSVGFNSQGDRETQYF TGTGCCAGCAGCGTAGGGTTTAACTCTCAAGGGGACCGGGAGACCCAGTACTTC 18 . . TRBJ2-5 TRBV9
CASSSYASSGEQFF TGTGCCAGCAGTTCTTATGCTAGCTCTGGTGAGCAGTTCTTC 14 . . TRBJ2-1 TRBV6-6
CASSPGLPSYEQYF TGTGCCAGCTCACCGGGACTCCCCTCCTACGAGCAGTACTTC 14 . . TRBJ2-7 TRBV18
CASSAQGAGNTIYF TGTGCCAGCAGCGCCCAGGGGGCCGGAAACACCATATATTTT 14 . TRBD1 TRBJ1-3 TRBV11-2
CARAEEGGTEAFF TGTGCCAGGGCAGAAGAGGGAGGCACTGAAGCTTTCTTT 13 few . TRBJ1-1 TRBV27
CASNPGGTLRYNEQFF TGTGCCAGCAACCCAGGCGGGACCCTTCGGTACAATGAGCAGTTCTTC 16 . . TRBJ2-1 TRBV27
CASRESTDTQYF TGCGCCAGCAGGGAAAGCACAGATACGCAGTATTTT 12 once . TRBJ2-3 TRBV10-1
CSASPGDEQFF TGCAGTGCTAGTCCCGGGGATGAGCAGTTCTTC 11 . . TRBJ2-1 TRBV20-1
CASSLDRGLSETQYF TGTGCCAGCAGCTTGGACAGGGGGCTCAGTGAGACCCAGTACTTC 15 . TRBD1 TRBJ2-5 TRBV5-6
CASSLWVPAVGPTGELFF TGTGCCAGCAGCTTATGGGTCCCCGCGGTAGGCCCCACCGGGGAGCTGTTTTTT 18 . . TRBJ2-2 TRBV7-2
CASSVTGTVKTNEQFF TGTGCCAGCAGCGTCACCGGGACAGTAAAGACCAATGAGCAGTTCTTC 16 . TRBD1 TRBJ2-1 TRBV11-1
CASSWASGLSDTQYF TGCGCCAGCAGCTGGGCGTCGGGACTCTCAGATACGCAGTATTTT 15 . . TRBJ2-3 TRBV5-1
CAWKSLAIGEQFF TGTGCCTGGAAGTCCCTAGCGATTGGTGAGCAGTTCTTC 13 . . TRBJ2-1 TRBV30
CASSLAGQGATEQYF TGTGCCAGCAGCTTAGCCGGACAGGGGGCGACTGAGCAGTACTTC 15 . TRBD1 TRBJ2-5 TRBV7-9
CASRKDSSSYEQYF TGTGCCAGCAGGAAGGACAGTAGCTCCTACGAGCAGTACTTC 14 . . TRBJ2-7 TRBV2
CASSPPGQGTYGYTF TGTGCCAGCAGTCCCCCCGGACAGGGGACCTATGGCTACACCTTC 15 . TRBD1 TRBJ1-2 TRBV2
CASTQGTVNTEAFF TGTGCCAGTACCCAAGGGACAGTGAACACTGAAGCTTTCTTT 14 . TRBD1 TRBJ1-1 TRBV19
CSVGASGLQETQYF TGCAGCGTGGGGGCTAGCGGGTTGCAAGAGACCCAGTACTTC 14 . TRBD2 TRBJ2-5 TRBV29-1
CASRWGTGPVEQYF TGTGCCAGCCGCTGGGGGACAGGGCCGGTCGAGCAGTACTTC 14 . TRBD1 TRBJ2-7 TRBV2
CAISEPSGGVGYTF TGTGCCATCAGTGAGCCTTCAGGGGGGGTTGGCTACACCTTC 14 . TRBD1 TRBJ1-2 TRBV10-3
CASSEGGKFTDEQYF TGTGCCAGCAGTGAGGGTGGTAAATTTACTGACGAGCAGTACTTC 15 . . TRBJ2-7 TRBV2
CASSIIPAGTNVLTF TGTGCCAGTAGTATCATCCCTGCCGGGACCAACGTCCTGACTTTC 15 . . TRBJ2-6 TRBV19